This T cell receptor (beta chain) was captured by sequencing in a study of cytomegalovirus exposure and HLA in healthy donors. General observations from the study: A previous analysis found most TCR beta V segments productive roughly 87% or roughly 30% of the time.

V gave up 1 base and J gave up 2 bases, with 13 bases separating them. From germline, CDR1 is SGHKS and CDR2 YYEKEE (reference sequence). CDR3 length equals 16 residues. It was with 60 Vbeta and 13 Jbeta primers that the PCR ran. Repertoires were generated with immunoSEQ multiplex PCR, while TCRdb's copy carries only in-frame clones and drops some. The sample includes around 84,000 clones, 70% to 80% of them seen just once. Comments on this clone: Its target is not known.

The TCR originated in a man over 45 in good health and CMV-seronegative. The chain is built from TRBV5-5 and TRBJ1-5, with D unresolved. The sample consisted of PBMCs. CDR3 coding DNA: TGTGCCAGCAGCTTGAAAGCGGGTTGGGGCAATCAGCCCCAGCATTTT. Translated: CASSLKAGWGNQPQHF.